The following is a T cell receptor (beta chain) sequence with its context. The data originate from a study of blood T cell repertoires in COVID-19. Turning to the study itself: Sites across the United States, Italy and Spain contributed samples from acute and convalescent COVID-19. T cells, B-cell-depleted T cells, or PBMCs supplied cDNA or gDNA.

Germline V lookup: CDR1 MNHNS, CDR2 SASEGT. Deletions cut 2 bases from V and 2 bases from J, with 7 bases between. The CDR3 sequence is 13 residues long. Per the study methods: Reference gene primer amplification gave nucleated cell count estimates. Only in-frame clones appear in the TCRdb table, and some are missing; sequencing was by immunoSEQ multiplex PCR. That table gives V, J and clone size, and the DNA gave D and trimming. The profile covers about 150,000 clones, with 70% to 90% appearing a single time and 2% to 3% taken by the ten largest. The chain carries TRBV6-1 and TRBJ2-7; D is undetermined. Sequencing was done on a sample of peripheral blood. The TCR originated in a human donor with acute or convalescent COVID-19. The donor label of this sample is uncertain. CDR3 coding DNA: TGTGCCAGCAGTGAACGACATCCCTACGAGCAGTACTTC. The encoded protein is CASSERHPYEQYF.